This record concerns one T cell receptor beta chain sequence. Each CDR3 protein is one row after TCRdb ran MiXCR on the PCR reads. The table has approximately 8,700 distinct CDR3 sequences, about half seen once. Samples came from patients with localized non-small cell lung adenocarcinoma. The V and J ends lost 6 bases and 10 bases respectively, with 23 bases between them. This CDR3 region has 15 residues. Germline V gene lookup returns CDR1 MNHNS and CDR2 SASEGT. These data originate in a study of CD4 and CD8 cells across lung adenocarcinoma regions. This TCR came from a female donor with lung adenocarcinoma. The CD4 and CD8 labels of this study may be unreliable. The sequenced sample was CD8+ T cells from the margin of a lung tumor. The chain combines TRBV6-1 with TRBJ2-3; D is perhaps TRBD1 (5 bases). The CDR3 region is CASRIKGVNTGAQYF. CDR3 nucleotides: TGTGCCAGCAGAATCAAGGGTGTGAACACAGGTGCGCAGTATTTT.